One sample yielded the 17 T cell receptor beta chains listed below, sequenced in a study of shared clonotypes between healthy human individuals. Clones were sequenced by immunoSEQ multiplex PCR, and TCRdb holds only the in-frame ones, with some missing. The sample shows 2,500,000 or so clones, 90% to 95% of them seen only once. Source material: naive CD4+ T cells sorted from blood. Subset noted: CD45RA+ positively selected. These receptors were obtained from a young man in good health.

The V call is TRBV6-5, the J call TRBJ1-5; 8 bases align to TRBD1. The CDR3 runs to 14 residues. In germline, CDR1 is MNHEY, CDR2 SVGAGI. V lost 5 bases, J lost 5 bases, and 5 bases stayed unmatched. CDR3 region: CASSDRGDDQPQHF. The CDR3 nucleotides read TGTGCCAGCAGTGACAGGGGAGACGATCAGCCCCAGCATTTT.

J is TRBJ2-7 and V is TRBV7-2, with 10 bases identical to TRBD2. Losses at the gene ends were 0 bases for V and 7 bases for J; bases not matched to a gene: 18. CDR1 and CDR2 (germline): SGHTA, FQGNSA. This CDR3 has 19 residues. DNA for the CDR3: TGTGCCAGCAGCTTAGCGGGACTACTTTCTAGCGGGAGCCGCAAGGAGCAGTACTTC. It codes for CASSLAGLLSSGSRKEQYF.

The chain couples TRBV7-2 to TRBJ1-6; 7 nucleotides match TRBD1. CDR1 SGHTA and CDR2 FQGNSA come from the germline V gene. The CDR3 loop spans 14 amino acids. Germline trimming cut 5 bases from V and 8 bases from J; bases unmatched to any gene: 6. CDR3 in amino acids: CASSVGQPHSPLHF. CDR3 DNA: TGTGCCAGCAGCGTGGGACAGCCCCATTCACCCCTCCACTTT.

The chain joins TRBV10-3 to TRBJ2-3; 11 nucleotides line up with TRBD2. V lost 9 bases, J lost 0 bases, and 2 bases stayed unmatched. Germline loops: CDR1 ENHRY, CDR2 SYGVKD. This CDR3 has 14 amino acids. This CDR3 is CAISSGRSTDTQYF. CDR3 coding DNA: TGTGCCATTTCTAGCGGGAGGAGCACAGATACGCAGTATTTT.

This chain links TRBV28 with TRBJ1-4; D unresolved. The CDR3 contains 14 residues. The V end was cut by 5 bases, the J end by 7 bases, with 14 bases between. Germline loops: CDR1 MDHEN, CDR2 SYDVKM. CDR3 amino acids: CASSLANRGEKLFF. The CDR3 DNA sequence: TGTGCCAGCAGTCTTGCCAATCGAGGTGAAAAACTGTTTTTT.

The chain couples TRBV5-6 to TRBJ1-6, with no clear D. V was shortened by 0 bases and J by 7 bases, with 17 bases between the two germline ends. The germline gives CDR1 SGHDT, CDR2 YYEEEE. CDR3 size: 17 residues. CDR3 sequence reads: CASSLESTQRLNSPLHF. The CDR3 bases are TGTGCCAGCAGCTTGGAGTCCACCCAAAGGTTAAATTCACCCCTCCACTTT. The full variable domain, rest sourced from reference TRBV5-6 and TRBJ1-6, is DAGVTQSPTHLIKTRGQQVTLRCSPKSGHDTVSWYQQALGQGPQFIFQYYEEEERQRGNFPDRFSGHQFPNYSSELNVNALLLGDSALYLCASSLESTQRLNSPLHFGNGTRLTVT.

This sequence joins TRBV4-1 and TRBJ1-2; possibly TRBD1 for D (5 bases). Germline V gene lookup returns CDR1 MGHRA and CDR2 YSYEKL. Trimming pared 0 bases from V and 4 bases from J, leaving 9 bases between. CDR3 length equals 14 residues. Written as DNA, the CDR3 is TGCGCCAGCAGCCAAGATGGAAGGGGCTATGGCTACACCTTC. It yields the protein CASSQDGRGYGYTF.

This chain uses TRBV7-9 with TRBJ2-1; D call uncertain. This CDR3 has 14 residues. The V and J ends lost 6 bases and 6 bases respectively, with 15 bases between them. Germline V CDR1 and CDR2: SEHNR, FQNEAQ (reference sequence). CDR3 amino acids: CASSNFVEINEQFF. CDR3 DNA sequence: TGTGCCAGCAGTAATTTCGTTGAAATCAATGAGCAGTTCTTC. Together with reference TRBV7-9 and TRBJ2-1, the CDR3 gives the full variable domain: DTGVSQNPRHKITKRGQNVTFRCDPISEHNRLYWYRQTLGQGPEFLTYFQNEAQLEKSRLLSDRFSAERPKGSFSTLEIQRTEQGDSAMYLCASSNFVEINEQFFGPGTRLTVL.

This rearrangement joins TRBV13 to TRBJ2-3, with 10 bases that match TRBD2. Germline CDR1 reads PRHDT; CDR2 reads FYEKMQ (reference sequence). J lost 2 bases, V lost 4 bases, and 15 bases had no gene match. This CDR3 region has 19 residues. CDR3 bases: TGTGCCAGCAGCTCTCTAGTTCGGGTTAGCGGGAGGAACACAGATACGCAGTATTTT. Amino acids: CASSSLVRVSGRNTDTQYF.

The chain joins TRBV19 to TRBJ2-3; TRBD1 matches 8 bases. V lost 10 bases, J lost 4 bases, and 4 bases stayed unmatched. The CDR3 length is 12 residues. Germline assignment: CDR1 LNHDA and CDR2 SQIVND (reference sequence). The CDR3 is CATTGAADTQYF. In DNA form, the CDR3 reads TGTGCCACGACAGGGGCCGCAGATACGCAGTATTTT.

Here the CDR3 DNA reads TGTGCCAGCAGCCTACTGACACCTAACTATGGCTACACCTTC. Protein: CASSLLTPNYGYTF. The rearrangement joins TRBV7-9 to TRBJ1-2; D gene uncertain. CDR1 and CDR2 (germline): SEHNR, FQNEAQ (reference sequence). Trimming stripped 5 bases from V and 0 bases from J, with 10 bases between. This CDR3 is 14 amino acids long.

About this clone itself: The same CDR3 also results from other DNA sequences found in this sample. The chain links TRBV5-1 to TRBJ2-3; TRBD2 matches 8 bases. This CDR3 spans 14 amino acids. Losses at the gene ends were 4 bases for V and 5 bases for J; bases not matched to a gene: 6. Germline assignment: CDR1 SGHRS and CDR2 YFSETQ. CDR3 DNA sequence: TGCGCCAGCAGCCCAGGCCTAGCGGGAGATACGCAGTATTTT. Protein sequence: CASSPGLAGDTQYF.

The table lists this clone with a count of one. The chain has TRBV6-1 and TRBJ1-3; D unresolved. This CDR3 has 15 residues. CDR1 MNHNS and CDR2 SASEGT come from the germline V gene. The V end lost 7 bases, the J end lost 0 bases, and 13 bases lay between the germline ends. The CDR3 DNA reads TGTGCCAGCATAGGCAGACTCAGCTCTGGAAACACCATATATTTT. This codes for CASIGRLSSGNTIYF.

CDR3 DNA sequence: TGCGCCAGCAGCCAGGGGACTAGCGGGACCCAGTACTTC. Its protein is CASSQGTSGTQYF. The rearrangement joins TRBV5-1 to TRBJ2-5, with TRBD2 matching 11 bases. The CDR3 runs to 13 residues. The J segment lost 7 bases and the V segment lost 4 bases, leaving 3 bases of the junction unmatched. CDR1 and CDR2 from the germline V gene are SGHRS and YFSETQ. Filled out from reference TRBV5-1 and TRBJ2-5, the complete variable domain reads KAGVTQTPRYLIKTRGQQVTLSCSPISGHRSVSWYQQTPGQGLQFLFEYFSETQRNKGNFPGRFSGRQFSNSRSEMNVSTLELGDSALYLCASSQGTSGTQYFGPGTRLLVL.

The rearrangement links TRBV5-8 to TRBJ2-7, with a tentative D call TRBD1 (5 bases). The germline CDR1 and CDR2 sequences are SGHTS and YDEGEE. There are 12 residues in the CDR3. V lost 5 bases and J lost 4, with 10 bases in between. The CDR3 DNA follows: TGTGCCAGCAGGCAGGGCAAATACGAGCAGTACTTC. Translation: CASRQGKYEQYF.

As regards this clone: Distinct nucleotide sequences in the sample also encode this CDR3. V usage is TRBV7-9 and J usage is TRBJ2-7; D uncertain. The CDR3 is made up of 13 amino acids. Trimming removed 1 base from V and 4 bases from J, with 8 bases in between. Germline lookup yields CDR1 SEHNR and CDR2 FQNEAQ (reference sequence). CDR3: CASSLGAVYEQYF. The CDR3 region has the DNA TGTGCCAGCAGCTTAGGGGCGGTATACGAGCAGTACTTC. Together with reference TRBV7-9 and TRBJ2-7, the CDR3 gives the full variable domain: DTGVSQNPRHKITKRGQNVTFRCDPISEHNRLYWYRQTLGQGPEFLTYFQNEAQLEKSRLLSDRFSAERPKGSFSTLEIQRTEQGDSAMYLCASSLGAVYEQYFGPGTRLTVT.

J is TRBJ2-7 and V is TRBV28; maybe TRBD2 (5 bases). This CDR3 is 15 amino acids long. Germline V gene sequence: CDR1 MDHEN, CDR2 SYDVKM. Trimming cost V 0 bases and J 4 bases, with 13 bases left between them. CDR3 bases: TGTGCCAGCAGTTTATGGAACGTAGGCGGGTACGAGCAGTACTTC. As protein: CASSLWNVGGYEQYF. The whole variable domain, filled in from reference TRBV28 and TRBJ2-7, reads DVKVTQSSRYLVKRTGEKVFLECVQDMDHENMFWYRQDPGLGLRLIYFSYDVKMKEKGDIPEGYSVSREKKERFSLILESASTNQTSMYLCASSLWNVGGYEQYFGPGTRLTVT.